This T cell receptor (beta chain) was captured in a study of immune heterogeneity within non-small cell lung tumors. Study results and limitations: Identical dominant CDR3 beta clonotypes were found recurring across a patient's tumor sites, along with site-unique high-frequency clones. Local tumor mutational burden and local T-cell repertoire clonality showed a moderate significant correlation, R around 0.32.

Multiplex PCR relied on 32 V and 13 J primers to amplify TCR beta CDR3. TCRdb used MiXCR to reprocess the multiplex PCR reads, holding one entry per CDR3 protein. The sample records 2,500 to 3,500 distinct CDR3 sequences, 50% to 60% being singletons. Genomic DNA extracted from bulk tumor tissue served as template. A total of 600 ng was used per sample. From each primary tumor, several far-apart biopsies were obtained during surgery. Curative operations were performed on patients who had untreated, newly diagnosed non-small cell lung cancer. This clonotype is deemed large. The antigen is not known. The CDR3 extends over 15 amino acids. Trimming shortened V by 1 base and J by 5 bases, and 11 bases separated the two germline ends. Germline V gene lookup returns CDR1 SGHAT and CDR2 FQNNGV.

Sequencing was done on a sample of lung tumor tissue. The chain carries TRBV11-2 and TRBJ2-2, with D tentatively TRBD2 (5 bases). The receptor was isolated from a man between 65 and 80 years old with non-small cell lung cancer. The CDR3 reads CASSLAGFGTGELFF. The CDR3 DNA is TGTGCCAGCAGCTTAGCGGGGTTTGGGACCGGGGAGCTGTTTTTT.